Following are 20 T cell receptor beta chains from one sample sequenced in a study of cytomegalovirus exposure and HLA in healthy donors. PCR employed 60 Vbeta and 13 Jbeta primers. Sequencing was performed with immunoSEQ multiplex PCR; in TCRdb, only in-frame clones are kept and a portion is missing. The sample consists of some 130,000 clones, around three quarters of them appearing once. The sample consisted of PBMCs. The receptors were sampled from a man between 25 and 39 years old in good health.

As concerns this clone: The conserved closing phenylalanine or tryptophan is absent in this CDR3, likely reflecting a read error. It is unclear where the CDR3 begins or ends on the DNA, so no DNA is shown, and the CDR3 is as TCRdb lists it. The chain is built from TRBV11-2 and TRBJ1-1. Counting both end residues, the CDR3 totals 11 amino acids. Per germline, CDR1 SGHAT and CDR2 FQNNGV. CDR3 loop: CASSLNGGQAI.

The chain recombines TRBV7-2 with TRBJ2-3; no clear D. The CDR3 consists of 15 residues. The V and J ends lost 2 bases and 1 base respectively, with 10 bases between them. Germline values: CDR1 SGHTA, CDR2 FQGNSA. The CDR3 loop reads CASSLRPLGTDTQYF. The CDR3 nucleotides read TGTGCCAGCAGCTTAAGGCCCCTAGGCACAGATACGCAGTATTTT.

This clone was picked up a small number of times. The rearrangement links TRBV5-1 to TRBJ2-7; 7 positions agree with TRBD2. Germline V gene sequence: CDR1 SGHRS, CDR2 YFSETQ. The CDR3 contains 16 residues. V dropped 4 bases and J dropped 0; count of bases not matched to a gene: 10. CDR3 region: CASSPQVGGVSYEQYF. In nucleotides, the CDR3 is TGCGCCAGCAGCCCGCAAGTGGGAGGGGTCTCCTACGAGCAGTACTTC.

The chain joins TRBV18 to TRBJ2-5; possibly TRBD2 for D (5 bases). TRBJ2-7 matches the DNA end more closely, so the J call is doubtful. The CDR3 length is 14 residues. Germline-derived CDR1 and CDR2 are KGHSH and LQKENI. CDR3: CASSPAGGPYEQYF. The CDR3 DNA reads TGTGCCAGCTCACCGGCAGGCGGGCCGTACGAGCAGTACTTC.

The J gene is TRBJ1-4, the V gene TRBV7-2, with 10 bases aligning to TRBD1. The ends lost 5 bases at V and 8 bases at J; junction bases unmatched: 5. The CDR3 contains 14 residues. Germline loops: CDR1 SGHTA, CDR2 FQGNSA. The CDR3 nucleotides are TGTGCCAGCAGCCAGGACAGGGGGAAGGAAAAACTGTTTTTT. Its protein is CASSQDRGKEKLFF.

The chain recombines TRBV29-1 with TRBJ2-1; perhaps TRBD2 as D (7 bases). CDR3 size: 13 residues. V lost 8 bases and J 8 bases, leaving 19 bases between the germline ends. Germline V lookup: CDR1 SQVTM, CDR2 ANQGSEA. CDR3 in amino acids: CSLGGEREDEQFF. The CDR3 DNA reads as TGCAGCCTAGGGGGGGAGCGGGAAGATGAGCAGTTCTTC.

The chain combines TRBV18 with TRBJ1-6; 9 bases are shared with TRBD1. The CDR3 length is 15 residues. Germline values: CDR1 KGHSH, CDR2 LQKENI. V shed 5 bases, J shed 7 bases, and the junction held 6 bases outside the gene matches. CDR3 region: CASSARTGVNSPLHF. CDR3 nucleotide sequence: TGTGCCAGCTCAGCCCGGACAGGGGTCAATTCACCCCTCCACTTT.

The CDR3 DNA reads TGTGCCAGCACGACGTCAGGAAGGTCAGATACGCAGTATTTT. Encoded protein: CASTTSGRSDTQYF. This rearrangement joins TRBV28 to TRBJ2-3; D uncertain. Germline V gene data show CDR1 as MDHEN and CDR2 as SYDVKM. This CDR3 spans 14 amino acids. With 7 bases removed from V and 4 bases from J, the gap between germline ends came to 15 bases.

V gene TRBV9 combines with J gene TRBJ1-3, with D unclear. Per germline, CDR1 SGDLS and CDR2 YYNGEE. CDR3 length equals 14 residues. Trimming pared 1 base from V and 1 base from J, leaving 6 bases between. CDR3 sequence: CASSVYESGNTIYF. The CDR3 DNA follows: TGTGCCAGCAGCGTATATGAGTCTGGAAACACCATATATTTT.

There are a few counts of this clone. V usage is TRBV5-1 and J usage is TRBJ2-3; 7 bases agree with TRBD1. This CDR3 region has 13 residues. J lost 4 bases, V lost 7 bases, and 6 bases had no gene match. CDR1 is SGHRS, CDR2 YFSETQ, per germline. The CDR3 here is CASFTGDADTQYF. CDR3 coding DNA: TGCGCCAGCTTCACAGGGGACGCAGATACGCAGTATTTT.

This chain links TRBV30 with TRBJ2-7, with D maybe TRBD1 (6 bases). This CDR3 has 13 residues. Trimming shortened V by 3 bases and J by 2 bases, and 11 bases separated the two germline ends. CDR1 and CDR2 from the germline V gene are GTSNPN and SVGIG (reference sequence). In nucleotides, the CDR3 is TGTGCCTGGAGCACAGGGTCAACCTACGAGCAGTACTTC. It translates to CAWSTGSTYEQYF.

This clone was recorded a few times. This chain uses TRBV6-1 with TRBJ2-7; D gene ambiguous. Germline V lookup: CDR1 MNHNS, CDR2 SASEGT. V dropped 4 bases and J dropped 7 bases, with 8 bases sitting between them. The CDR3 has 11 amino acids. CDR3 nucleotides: TGTGCCAGCAGTGCCCCCCCTGAGCAGTACTTC. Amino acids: CASSAPPEQYF.

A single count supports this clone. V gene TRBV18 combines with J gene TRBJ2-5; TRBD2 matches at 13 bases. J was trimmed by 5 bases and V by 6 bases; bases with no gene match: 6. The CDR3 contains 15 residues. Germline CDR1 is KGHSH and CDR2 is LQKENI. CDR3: CASSPGTSGMETQYF. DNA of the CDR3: TGTGCCAGCTCCCCCGGGACTAGCGGGATGGAGACCCAGTACTTC.

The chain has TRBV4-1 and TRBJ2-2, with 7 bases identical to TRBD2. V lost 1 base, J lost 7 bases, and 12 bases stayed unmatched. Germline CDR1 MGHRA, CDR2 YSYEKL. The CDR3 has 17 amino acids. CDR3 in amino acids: CASSQVLGGGPRGELFF. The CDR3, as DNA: TGCGCCAGCAGCCAAGTCCTCGGGGGAGGGCCCCGCGGGGAGCTGTTTTTT.

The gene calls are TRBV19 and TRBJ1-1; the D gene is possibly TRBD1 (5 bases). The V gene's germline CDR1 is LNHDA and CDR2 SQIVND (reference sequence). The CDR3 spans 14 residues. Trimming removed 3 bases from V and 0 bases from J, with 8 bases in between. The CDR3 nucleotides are TGTGCCAGTAGTATTGGGGCCGTGAACACTGAAGCTTTCTTT. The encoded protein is CASSIGAVNTEAFF.

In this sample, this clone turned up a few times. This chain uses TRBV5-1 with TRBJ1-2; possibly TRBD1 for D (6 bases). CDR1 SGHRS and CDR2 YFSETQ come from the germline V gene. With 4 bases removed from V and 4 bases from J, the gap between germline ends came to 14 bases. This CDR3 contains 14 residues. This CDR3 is CASSPTTGPYGYTF. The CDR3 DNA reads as TGCGCCAGCAGCCCCACCACAGGGCCCTATGGCTACACCTTC.

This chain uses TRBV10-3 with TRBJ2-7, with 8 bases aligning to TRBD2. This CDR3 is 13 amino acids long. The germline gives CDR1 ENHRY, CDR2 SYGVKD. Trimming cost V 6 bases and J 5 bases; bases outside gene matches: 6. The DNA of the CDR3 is TGTGCCATCAGGGAGCGGGAGTACCACGAGCAGTACTTC. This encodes CAIREREYHEQYF.

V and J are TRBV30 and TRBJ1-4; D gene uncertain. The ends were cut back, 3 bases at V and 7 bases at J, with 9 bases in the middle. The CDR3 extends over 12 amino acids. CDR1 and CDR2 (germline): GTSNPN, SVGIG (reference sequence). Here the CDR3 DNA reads TGTGCCTGGAGGATGCCGCGTGAAAAACTGTTTTTT. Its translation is CAWRMPREKLFF.

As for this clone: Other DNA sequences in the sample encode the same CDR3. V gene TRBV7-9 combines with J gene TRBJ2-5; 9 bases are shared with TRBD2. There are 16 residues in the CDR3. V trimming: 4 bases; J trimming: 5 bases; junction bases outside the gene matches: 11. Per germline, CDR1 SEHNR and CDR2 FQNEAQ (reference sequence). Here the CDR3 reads CASSYRQTAGGETQYF. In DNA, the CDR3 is TGTGCCAGCAGCTACCGACAGACAGCGGGAGGTGAGACCCAGTACTTC.

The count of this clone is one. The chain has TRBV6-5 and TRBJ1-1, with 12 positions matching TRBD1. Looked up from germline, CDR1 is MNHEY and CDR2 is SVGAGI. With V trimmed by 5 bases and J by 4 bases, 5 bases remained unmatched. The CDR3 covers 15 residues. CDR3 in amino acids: CASSRPGQGATEAFF. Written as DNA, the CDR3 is TGTGCCAGCAGTCGGCCGGGACAGGGGGCCACTGAAGCTTTCTTT.